The source of this T cell receptor beta chain is a study of cytomegalovirus exposure and HLA in healthy donors. Notes on the study in general: In a later analysis, specific HLA alleles were associated with 15,000 to 20,000 TCR beta sequences at a 0.05 false discovery rate. Later examination showed HLA-associated TCR beta chains had greater clonal expansion than equally common others.

Trimming took 2 bases from V and 4 from J; bases not matched to a gene: 9. Germline V gene sequence: CDR1 SGDLS, CDR2 YYNGEE. The length of the CDR3 is 16 residues. It was with 60 Vbeta and 13 Jbeta primers that the PCR ran. Sequencing used immunoSEQ multiplex PCR; TCRdb keeps in-frame clones, though not all of them. The sample has 150,000 to 200,000 clones; approximately 80% are singletons. This clone was detected only once. Its antigen is as yet unknown. This receptor was obtained from a woman aged 30 to 39 in good health and CMV-seropositive. The rearrangement uses TRBV9 and TRBJ2-1; 7 positions match TRBD2. Input material: PBMCs. The chain's CDR3 is CASSVGRLADYNEQFF. In DNA form, the CDR3 reads TGTGCCAGCAGCGTGGGGCGGCTAGCGGATTACAATGAGCAGTTCTTC. Variable domain in full (rest from reference TRBV9 and TRBJ2-1): DSGVTQTPKHLITATGQRVTLRCSPRSGDLSVYWYQQSLDQGLQFLIQYYNGEERAKGNILERFSAQQFPDLHSELNLSSLELGDSALYFCASSVGRLADYNEQFFGPGTRLTVL.